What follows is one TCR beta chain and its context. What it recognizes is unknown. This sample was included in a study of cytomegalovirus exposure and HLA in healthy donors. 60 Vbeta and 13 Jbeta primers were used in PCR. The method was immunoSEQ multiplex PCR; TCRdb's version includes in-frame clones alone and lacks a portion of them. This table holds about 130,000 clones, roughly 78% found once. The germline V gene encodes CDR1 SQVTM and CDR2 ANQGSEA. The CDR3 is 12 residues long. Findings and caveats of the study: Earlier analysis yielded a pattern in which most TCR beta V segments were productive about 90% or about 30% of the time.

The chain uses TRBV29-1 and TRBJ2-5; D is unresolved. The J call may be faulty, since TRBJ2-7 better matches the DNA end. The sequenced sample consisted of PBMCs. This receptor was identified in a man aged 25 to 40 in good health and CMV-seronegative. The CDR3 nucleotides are TGCAGCGTTGATACAGCCTCCCGCGAGCAGTACTTC. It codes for CSVDTASREQYF.